The 17 T cell receptor beta chains below come from one sample, sequenced in a study of T-cell reconstitution after alpha-beta-depleted transplantation in children. For TCRbeta, the library was prepared with unique molecular identifiers. TCRdb reprocessed the PCR reads via MiXCR and lists one record per CDR3 protein. The sample contains hundreds of thousands of distinct CDR3 sequences, about a sixth of which appear only once. The starting material was PBMCs, mostly from graft donor cells, obtained 360 days after TCRalphabeta/CD19-depleted stem cell transplant. The receptors originated from a boy in the first two years of life who had a stem cell transplant for Wiskott-Aldrich syndrome, so the T cells may come from the graft donor.

This chain joins TRBV10-3 and TRBJ2-2; D gene unclear. Germline assignment: CDR1 ENHRY and CDR2 SYGVKD. Trimming left V 3 bases short and J 0 bases short, with 8 bases between. The CDR3 contains 15 residues. In nucleotides, the CDR3 is TGTGCCATCAGTGATGGGAACGCGAACACCGGGGAGCTGTTTTTT. Translating it yields CAISDGNANTGELFF.

This clonotype was observed a few times. The CDR3 DNA follows: TGTGCCAGCTCACCGAGTATCAGGGGAGAGACCCAGTACTTC. Its protein is CASSPSIRGETQYF. V and J are TRBV18 and TRBJ2-5; D is perhaps TRBD1 (6 bases). V lost 3 bases to trimming and J lost 4 bases, with 12 bases between them. The CDR3 runs to 14 residues. CDR1 and CDR2 (germline): KGHSH, LQKENI.

There are a few counts of this clonotype. V and J are TRBV5-1 and TRBJ2-7; 7 nucleotides agree with TRBD1. V trimming: 1 base; J trimming: 2 bases; junction bases outside the gene matches: 6. This CDR3 has 15 residues. Looked up from germline, CDR1 is SGHRS and CDR2 is YFSETQ. The CDR3 is CASSLYPDRTYEQYF. The CDR3 coding sequence is TGCGCCAGCAGCTTGTACCCGGACAGGACCTACGAGCAGTACTTC.

This chain links TRBV15 with TRBJ1-5, with 9 positions matching TRBD1. The CDR3 is 15 residues long. Germline-derived CDR1 and CDR2 are LNHNV and YYDKDF (reference sequence). V gave up 8 bases and J gave up 0 bases; unmatched junction bases: 5. The CDR3 loop reads CATSWTGDSNQPQHF. The DNA for the CDR3 is TGTGCCACCTCCTGGACAGGGGATAGCAATCAGCCCCAGCATTTT.

The V and J genes are TRBV29-1 and TRBJ2-1, with TRBD2 identical over 7 bases. With V trimmed by 4 bases and J by 4 bases, 10 bases remained unmatched. Germline loops: CDR1 SQVTM, CDR2 ANQGSEA. The CDR3 sequence is 15 residues long. DNA of the CDR3: TGCAGCGTTGTGCAGTTGGGACTACCATACAATGAGCAGTTCTTC. It is translated as CSVVQLGLPYNEQFF.

The J gene is TRBJ2-2, the V gene TRBV18; the D is unclear. This CDR3 has 14 amino acids. Germline loops: CDR1 KGHSH, CDR2 LQKENI. V was shortened by 2 bases and J by 8 bases, with 12 bases between the two germline ends. The CDR3 DNA follows: TGTGCCAGCTCACCAACGACACCCTCAGGGGAGCTGTTTTTT. This gives the protein CASSPTTPSGELFF.

The V call is TRBV10-1, the J call TRBJ2-5; TRBD1 is a possible D gene (5 bases). The germline gives CDR1 WNHNN, CDR2 SYGVQD (reference sequence). The CDR3 extends over 16 amino acids. Trimming took 2 bases from V and 7 from J, leaving 20 bases between them. The CDR3 bases are TGCGCCAGCAGTGAGAGGGCCAGGGTCTGGCCTATGACCCAGTACTTC. Translation: CASSERARVWPMTQYF.

This clonotype was detected ten times or more. This chain joins TRBV28 and TRBJ2-3, with a possible D match to TRBD2 (7 bases). The CDR3 consists of 15 residues. V lost 2 bases, J lost 1 base, and 10 bases lay in between. The germline gives CDR1 MDHEN, CDR2 SYDVKM. The CDR3 coding sequence is TGTGCCAGCAGTTTAGAGGGGGGGGGCACAGATACGCAGTATTTT. This gives the protein CASSLEGGGTDTQYF.

This clonotype showed up just once. The genes are TRBV11-2 and TRBJ2-7; a possible D gene is TRBD1 (6 bases). The CDR3 spans 17 residues. V lost 5 bases, J lost 1 base, and 21 bases lay in between. The germline gives CDR1 SGHAT, CDR2 FQNNGV. The DNA for the CDR3 is TGTGCCAGCAGCCGCCTAGTCGGGACAAGAAGTTCCTACGAGCAGTACTTC. It encodes CASSRLVGTRSSYEQYF. The whole variable domain, filled in from reference TRBV11-2 and TRBJ2-7, reads EAGVAQSPRYKIIEKRQSVAFWCNPISGHATLYWYQQILGQGPKLLIQFQNNGVVDDSQLPKDRFSAERLKGVDSTLKIQPAKLEDSAVYLCASSRLVGTRSSYEQYFGPGTRLTVT.

This clonotype came up a few times. This chain joins TRBV13 and TRBJ2-7; 11 bases are a match to TRBD2. The germline CDR1 and CDR2 sequences are PRHDT and FYEKMQ (reference sequence). The CDR3 extends over 19 amino acids. Trimming took 6 bases from V and 3 from J; bases not matched to a gene: 19. The CDR3 loop reads CASSLRAALAGGLYYEQYF. DNA for the CDR3: TGTGCCAGCAGTTTACGGGCGGCCCTAGCGGGAGGTTTATACTACGAGCAGTACTTC.

The chain couples TRBV10-1 to TRBJ2-5; TRBD2 matches 9 bases. CDR1 is WNHNN, CDR2 SYGVQD, per germline (reference sequence). V trimming: 5 bases; J trimming: 7 bases; junction bases outside the gene matches: 11. This CDR3 has 15 residues. CDR3 region: CASSPAGGIFGTQYF. The CDR3 region has the DNA TGCGCCAGCAGTCCGGCGGGAGGGATTTTTGGGACCCAGTACTTC.

This clonotype was observed a few times. In DNA form, the CDR3 reads TGTGCCAGCAGCCAATGGAACACCATATATTTT. This encodes CASSQWNTIYF. The rearrangement uses TRBV14 and TRBJ1-3; no reliable D call. Germline loops: CDR1 SGHDN, CDR2 FVKESK. This CDR3 has 11 amino acids. V lost 2 bases to trimming and J lost 7 bases, with 3 bases between them.

In its sample, this clonotype was seen a few times. The rearrangement links TRBV11-1 to TRBJ2-1; 8 bases match TRBD2. The CDR3 loop spans 18 amino acids. J was trimmed by 2 bases and V by 0 bases; bases with no gene match: 9. CDR1 SGHAT and CDR2 FQDESV come from the germline V gene (reference sequence). The CDR3: CASSLAYGREVAYNEQFF. The DNA for the CDR3 is TGTGCCAGCAGCTTAGCGTACGGGCGGGAGGTTGCCTACAATGAGCAGTTCTTC.

This clonotype was seen many times. The J gene is TRBJ2-7, the V gene TRBV11-2; D possibly corresponds to TRBD2 (6 bases). CDR1 SGHAT and CDR2 FQNNGV come from the germline V gene. The CDR3 is 15 amino acids. V was clipped by 1 base and J by 0 bases, with 10 bases between them. CDR3 region: CASSLGVGGSYEQYF. The CDR3 DNA reads TGTGCCAGCAGCTTAGGAGTGGGGGGCTCCTACGAGCAGTACTTC.

This sequence joins TRBV29-1 and TRBJ2-1; 8 nucleotides line up with TRBD2. Germline V CDR1 and CDR2: SQVTM, ANQGSEA. The CDR3 covers 14 residues. Losses at the gene ends were 6 bases for V and 7 bases for J; bases not matched to a gene: 11. CDR3 DNA: TGCAGCGTGCTAAGCGGGAGCACCCGGAATGAGCAGTTCTTC. This sequence encodes CSVLSGSTRNEQFF.

V gene TRBV10-3 combines with J gene TRBJ2-1, with TRBD2 identical over 10 bases. Germline assignment: CDR1 ENHRY and CDR2 SYGVKD. The length of the CDR3 is 16 residues. V gave up 8 bases and J gave up 5 bases; unmatched junction bases: 12. This CDR3 is CAIERGGLGLHNEQFF. The CDR3 DNA reads TGTGCCATCGAGCGGGGGGGCCTGGGGCTCCACAATGAGCAGTTCTTC.

This clonotype was counted between two and nine times. The chain couples TRBV7-9 to TRBJ1-1, with a weak D call TRBD1 (5 bases). This CDR3 has 14 amino acids. Between the trimmed V and J ends, which lost 5 bases and 6 bases, there was a span of 16 bases. The germline gives CDR1 SEHNR, CDR2 FQNEAQ (reference sequence). CDR3 protein: CASSPGWGNSEAFF. CDR3 DNA: TGTGCCAGCAGCCCAGGGTGGGGTAACTCTGAAGCTTTCTTT.